One and the same sample provided the 21 T cell receptor beta chains below, sequenced in a study of cytomegalovirus exposure and HLA in healthy donors. The PCR had 60 Vbeta and 13 Jbeta primers. Clones were read by immunoSEQ multiplex PCR, and TCRdb kept only the in-frame ones, dropping some. Of some 130,000 clones listed, over 75% were seen once; the top ten hold roughly 4.2%. What was sequenced was PBMCs. The receptors shown here come from a male donor in good health and CMV-seropositive.

The chain combines TRBV4-1 with TRBJ2-5; 7 bases fit TRBD2. Germline values: CDR1 MGHRA, CDR2 YSYEKL. V was clipped by 1 base and J by 3 bases; unmatched bases: 8. The CDR3 has 16 residues. DNA for the CDR3: TGCGCCAGCAGCCAAGGTTGGGCGGGGACTAAAGAGACCCAGTACTTC. This translates into CASSQGWAGTKETQYF.

The rearrangement joins TRBV11-2 to TRBJ2-3, with TRBD1 matching over 7 bases. The CDR3 totals 14 residues. Germline CDR1 SGHAT, CDR2 FQNNGV. V trimming: 7 bases; J trimming: 4 bases; junction bases outside the gene matches: 8. This chain's CDR3 is CASNLQGWADTQYF. In DNA, the CDR3 is TGTGCCAGCAACCTACAGGGGTGGGCAGATACGCAGTATTTT.

This clone was counted between two and nine times. The chain combines TRBV27 with TRBJ2-7; TRBD2 matches at 12 bases. CDR3 length equals 16 residues. Trimming at V came to 2 bases and at J to 5 bases, leaving 7 bases not matched to a gene. Germline loops: CDR1 MNHEY, CDR2 SMNVEV (reference sequence). CDR3 in DNA: TGTGCCAGCAGTTTAATGACTAGCGGGAGACCCAACGAGCAGTACTTC. Encoded protein: CASSLMTSGRPNEQYF.

The rearrangement joins TRBV5-8 to TRBJ2-5; TRBD2 matches 12 bases. Judging by the DNA end, TRBJ2-7 fits better; the J call may be wrong. This CDR3 contains 13 residues. Germline-derived CDR1 and CDR2 are SGHTS and YDEGEE. The CDR3 loop is CASSLAGGDEQYF. As DNA, the CDR3 is TGTGCCAGCAGCCTAGCGGGAGGGGACGAGCAGTACTTC.

The chain employs TRBV6-9 and TRBJ2-1, with D possibly matching TRBD1 (5 bases). Trimming took off 6 bases at V and 0 bases at J, with 15 bases between the two ends. In germline, CDR1 is MNHGY, CDR2 SVAAGI. This CDR3 contains 16 residues. For the CDR3, the DNA is TGTGCCAGCAGGCATGAGACCCAGGGCTCCTACAATGAGCAGTTCTTC. Translated: CASRHETQGSYNEQFF.

This chain uses TRBV28 with TRBJ2-7; 12 bases match TRBD2. V dropped 4 bases and J dropped 4; count of bases not matched to a gene: 5. CDR3 length: 15 amino acids. Germline CDR1 is MDHEN and CDR2 is SYDVKM. CDR3 DNA: TGTGCCAGCAGTTCTAGCGGGGGGGCCAATTACGAGCAGTACTTC. Protein sequence: CASSSSGGANYEQYF. Looking up the rest from reference TRBV28 and TRBJ2-7 gives the full variable domain: DVKVTQSSRYLVKRTGEKVFLECVQDMDHENMFWYRQDPGLGLRLIYFSYDVKMKEKGDIPEGYSVSREKKERFSLILESASTNQTSMYLCASSSSGGANYEQYFGPGTRLTVT.

The chain joins TRBV6-5 to TRBJ1-5; 9 bases align to TRBD1. Germline CDR1 MNHEY, CDR2 SVGAGI. This CDR3 spans 15 amino acids. V dropped 6 bases and J dropped 3; count of bases not matched to a gene: 6. CDR3 DNA sequence: TGTGCCAGCAGAAGTGGGACAGGGATCAATCAGCCCCAGCATTTT. Amino acids: CASRSGTGINQPQHF.

V usage is TRBV28 and J usage is TRBJ2-3, with 9 bases lining up with TRBD2. Trimming removed 3 bases from V and 0 bases from J; junction bases left unmatched: 10. Germline CDR1 and CDR2: MDHEN and SYDVKM. There are 18 residues in the CDR3. The CDR3 sequence is CASSLWRGGRSSTDTQYF. Written as DNA, the CDR3 is TGTGCCAGCAGTTTGTGGCGGGGGGGGAGATCAAGCACAGATACGCAGTATTTT.

This chain uses TRBV11-3 with TRBJ2-2, with TRBD2 matching over 12 bases. Germline V gene data show CDR1 as SGHNT and CDR2 as YENEEA. There are 16 residues in the CDR3. V was clipped by 2 bases and J by 6 bases; unmatched bases: 4. The CDR3 is CASSLSSGRASGELFF. In DNA form, the CDR3 reads TGTGCCAGCAGCTTATCTAGCGGGAGGGCCTCCGGGGAGCTGTTTTTT.

V is TRBV18 and J is TRBJ1-2; tentative D call: TRBD1 (5 bases). CDR1 KGHSH and CDR2 LQKENI come from the germline V gene. CDR3 length equals 14 residues. V was shortened by 6 bases and J by 5 bases, with 16 bases between the two germline ends. CDR3 sequence (DNA): TGTGCCAGCTCCAAGACTGACAGCTGGTATGGCTACACCTTC. The encoded protein is CASSKTDSWYGYTF.

Here the CDR3 reads CAWNYFHTDTQYF. For the CDR3, the DNA is TGTGCCTGGAACTACTTCCACACAGATACGCAGTATTTT. The V and J genes are TRBV30 and TRBJ2-3; D uncertain. V was clipped by 4 bases and J by 2 bases, with 10 bases between them. Germline V gene data show CDR1 as GTSNPN and CDR2 as SVGIG (reference sequence). The CDR3 covers 13 residues.

V usage is TRBV28 and J usage is TRBJ2-1; TRBD2 matches 7 bases. In germline, CDR1 is MDHEN, CDR2 SYDVKM. The J segment lost 5 bases and the V segment lost 6 bases, leaving 10 bases of the junction unmatched. The CDR3 has 15 amino acids. CDR3: CASRKREIRDNEQFF. The CDR3 DNA sequence: TGTGCCAGCAGAAAGCGGGAAATAAGGGACAATGAGCAGTTCTTC. Complete variable domain (other parts from reference TRBV28 and TRBJ2-1): DVKVTQSSRYLVKRTGEKVFLECVQDMDHENMFWYRQDPGLGLRLIYFSYDVKMKEKGDIPEGYSVSREKKERFSLILESASTNQTSMYLCASRKREIRDNEQFFGPGTRLTVL.

The CDR3 DNA sequence: TGTGCCAGTCATGGACATGGGGACACCGGGGAGCTGTTTTTT. Translation gives CASHGHGDTGELFF. The V gene is TRBV19, the J gene TRBJ2-2; D may be TRBD1 (5 bases). Germline CDR1 LNHDA, CDR2 SQIVND (reference sequence). This CDR3 comprises 14 residues. The germline V and J ends were trimmed by 8 bases and 3 bases, with 13 bases remaining between them.

The chain recombines TRBV7-9 with TRBJ1-4, with 8 bases fitting TRBD1. Germline loops: CDR1 SEHNR, CDR2 FQNEAQ (reference sequence). The V segment lost 5 bases and the J segment 7 bases; nucleotides outside the gene matches: 0. The CDR3 runs to 12 residues. The CDR3 nucleotides are TGTGCCAGCAGCCAGGGGGCTGAAAAACTGTTTTTT. The encoded protein is CASSQGAEKLFF. Full variable domain (missing parts from reference TRBV7-9 and TRBJ1-4): DTGVSQNPRHKITKRGQNVTFRCDPISEHNRLYWYRQTLGQGPEFLTYFQNEAQLEKSRLLSDRFSAERPKGSFSTLEIQRTEQGDSAMYLCASSQGAEKLFFGSGTQLSVL.

The chain combines TRBV28 with TRBJ2-1, with 7 positions matching TRBD1. This CDR3 has 17 residues. Germline trimming cut 5 bases from V and 2 bases from J; bases unmatched to any gene: 12. Germline assignment: CDR1 MDHEN and CDR2 SYDVKM. The CDR3 DNA reads TGTGCCAGCAGTATAACTTTTGGGACAGATCCCTACAATGAGCAGTTCTTC. This translates into CASSITFGTDPYNEQFF.

This clone came up once. CDR3 bases: TGTGCCAGCAAGGGACTAGCGGGAGTTTTAGATACGCAGTATTTT. It codes for CASKGLAGVLDTQYF. The chain is built from TRBV6-6 and TRBJ2-3; the match to TRBD2 covers 14 bases. This CDR3 is 15 amino acids long. Germline trimming cut 7 bases from V and 5 bases from J; bases unmatched to any gene: 5. Germline CDR1 and CDR2: MNHNY and SVGAGI (reference sequence).

This clone occurred a few times. The rearrangement joins TRBV6-5 to TRBJ1-3; D is possibly TRBD1 (6 bases). The germline V gene has CDR1 MNHEY and CDR2 SVGAGI. V was pared by 6 bases and J by 0 bases, with 9 bases between. The CDR3 is made up of 14 amino acids. CDR3 nucleotide sequence: TGTGCCAGCAGGACAGGCATCTCTGGAAACACCATATATTTT. Its translation is CASRTGISGNTIYF.

A few counts support this clone. The same CDR3 also results from other DNA sequences found in this sample. This rearrangement joins TRBV9 to TRBJ2-7; 10 nucleotides align to TRBD2. CDR1 and CDR2 from the germline V gene are SGDLS and YYNGEE. This CDR3 spans 13 amino acids. The V and J ends lost 7 bases and 1 base, in that order; junction bases with no gene match: 2. The CDR3 DNA reads as TGTGCCAGCGGAGCGGGAGGGTCCTACGAGCAGTACTTC. It is translated as CASGAGGSYEQYF.

The chain employs TRBV5-1 and TRBJ2-1, with D tentatively TRBD1 (6 bases). Deletions cut 1 base from V and 8 bases from J, with 16 bases between. The CDR3 has 15 amino acids. Germline V gene sequence: CDR1 SGHRS, CDR2 YFSETQ. The CDR3 loop reads CASSLTGQKVDEQFF. CDR3 coding DNA: TGCGCCAGCAGCTTGACTGGACAGAAGGTAGATGAGCAGTTCTTC.

The chain is built from TRBV14 and TRBJ1-4; D uncertain. The germline V and J ends were trimmed by 1 base and 10 bases, with 13 bases remaining between them. Germline CDR1 is SGHDN and CDR2 is FVKESK. This CDR3 contains 14 residues. The CDR3 here is CASSQAATNGKLFF. Here the CDR3 DNA reads TGTGCCAGCAGCCAAGCCGCTACCAACGGAAAACTGTTTTTT.

This chain links TRBV27 with TRBJ1-3; TRBD1 is a possible D gene (6 bases). This CDR3 has 13 amino acids. Germline assignment: CDR1 MNHEY and CDR2 SMNVEV (reference sequence). V dropped 4 bases and J dropped 4 bases, with 8 bases sitting between them. CDR3 amino acids: CASSYREGNTIYF. In DNA form, the CDR3 reads TGTGCCAGCAGTTACAGGGAAGGAAACACCATATATTTT.